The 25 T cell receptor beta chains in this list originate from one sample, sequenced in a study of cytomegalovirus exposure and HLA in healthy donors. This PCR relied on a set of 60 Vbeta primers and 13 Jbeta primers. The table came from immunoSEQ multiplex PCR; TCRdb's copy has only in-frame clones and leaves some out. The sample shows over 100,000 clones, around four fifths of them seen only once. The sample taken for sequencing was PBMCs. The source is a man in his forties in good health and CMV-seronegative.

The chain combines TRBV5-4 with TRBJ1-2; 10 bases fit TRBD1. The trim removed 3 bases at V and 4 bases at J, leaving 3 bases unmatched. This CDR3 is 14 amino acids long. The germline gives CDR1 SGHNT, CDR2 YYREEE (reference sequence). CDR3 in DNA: TGTGCCAGCAGCTGGGGACAGGGGTCCTATGGCTACACCTTC. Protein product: CASSWGQGSYGYTF.

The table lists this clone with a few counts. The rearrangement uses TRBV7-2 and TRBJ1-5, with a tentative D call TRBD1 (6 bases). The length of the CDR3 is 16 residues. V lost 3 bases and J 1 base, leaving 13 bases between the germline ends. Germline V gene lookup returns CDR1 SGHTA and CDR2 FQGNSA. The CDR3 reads CASSFGGAASNQPQHF. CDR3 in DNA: TGTGCCAGCAGCTTTGGGGGGGCGGCGAGCAATCAGCCCCAGCATTTT.

As DNA, the CDR3 is TGTGCCAGCAGCCGCCGGTCCGGGTGGGTGAACACTGAAGCTTTCTTT. Its protein product is CASSRRSGWVNTEAFF. The V gene is TRBV5-8, the J gene TRBJ1-1; no firm D call. From germline, CDR1 is SGHTS and CDR2 YDEGEE. The CDR3 covers 16 residues. Trimming took 4 bases from V and 0 from J, leaving 16 bases between them.

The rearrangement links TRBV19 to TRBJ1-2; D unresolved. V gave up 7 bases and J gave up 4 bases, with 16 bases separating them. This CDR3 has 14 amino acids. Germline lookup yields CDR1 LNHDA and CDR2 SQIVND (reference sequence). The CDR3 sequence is CASNPAGWAYGYTF. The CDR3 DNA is TGTGCCAGTAATCCGGCGGGGTGGGCCTATGGCTACACCTTC. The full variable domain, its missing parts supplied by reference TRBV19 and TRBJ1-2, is DGGITQSPKYLFRKEGQNVTLSCEQNLNHDAMYWYRQDPGQGLRLIYYSQIVNDFQKGDIAEGYSVSREKKESFPLTVTSAQKNPTAFYLCASNPAGWAYGYTFGSGTRLTVV.

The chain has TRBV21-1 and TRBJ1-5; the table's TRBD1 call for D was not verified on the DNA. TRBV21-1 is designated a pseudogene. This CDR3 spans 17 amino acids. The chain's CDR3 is CASSPRPGQEGNQPQHF. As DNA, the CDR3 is TGTGCCAGCAGCCCTAGACCGGGACAGGAGGGCAATCAGCCCCAGCATTTT.

CDR3 sequence (DNA): TGTGCCAGCAGTCTAGAGGGGGGGTCGGTCTACGAGCAGTACTTC. It is translated as CASSLEGGSVYEQYF. The chain uses TRBV2 and TRBJ2-7; the D gene is possibly TRBD2 (7 bases). The CDR3 consists of 15 residues. Trimming shortened V by 5 bases and J by 3 bases, and 17 bases separated the two germline ends. Germline lookup yields CDR1 SNHLY and CDR2 FYNNEI. Filled out from reference TRBV2 and TRBJ2-7, the complete variable domain reads EPEVTQTPSHQVTQMGQEVILRCVPISNHLYFYWYRQILGQKVEFLVSFYNNEISEKSEIFDDQFSVERPDGSNFTLKIRSTKLEDSAMYFCASSLEGGSVYEQYFGPGTRLTVT.

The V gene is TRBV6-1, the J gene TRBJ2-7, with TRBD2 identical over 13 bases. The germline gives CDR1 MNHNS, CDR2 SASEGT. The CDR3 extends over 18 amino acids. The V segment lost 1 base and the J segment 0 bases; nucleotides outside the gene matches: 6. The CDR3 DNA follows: TGTGCCAGCAGTGAAGAACCGGGACTAGCGGGGAGCTCCTACGAGCAGTACTTC. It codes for CASSEEPGLAGSSYEQYF.

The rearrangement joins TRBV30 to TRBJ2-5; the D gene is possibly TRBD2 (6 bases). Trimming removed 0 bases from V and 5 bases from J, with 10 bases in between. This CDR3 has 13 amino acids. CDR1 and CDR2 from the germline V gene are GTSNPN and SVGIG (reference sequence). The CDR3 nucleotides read TGTGCCTGGAGTGTACGGCTAGCGGAGACCCAGTACTTC. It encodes CAWSVRLAETQYF.

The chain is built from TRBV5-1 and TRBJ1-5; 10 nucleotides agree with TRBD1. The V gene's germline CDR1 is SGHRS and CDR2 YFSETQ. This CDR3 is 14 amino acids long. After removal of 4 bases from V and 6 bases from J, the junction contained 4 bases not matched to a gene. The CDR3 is CASSPDRGSQPQHF. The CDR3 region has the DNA TGCGCCAGCAGCCCGGACAGGGGGAGTCAGCCCCAGCATTTT.

CDR3 nucleotide sequence: TGTGCTAGTGGCGCCCTACCCCTCCAGACAGGGTTCACTCTAACTAATGAAAAACTGTTTTTT. Translated: CASGALPLQTGFTLTNEKLFF. This sequence joins TRBV12-5 and TRBJ1-4; 7 nucleotides align to TRBD1. Germline lookup yields CDR1 LGHNT and CDR2 FRNRAP. Unmatched junction bases numbered 23, after V lost 6 bases and J lost 1 base. The CDR3 has 21 residues. The whole variable domain, remainder taken from reference TRBV12-5 and TRBJ1-4, is DARVTQTPRHKVTEMGQEVTMRCQPILGHNTVFWYRQTMMQGLELLAYFRNRAPLDDSGMPKDRFSAEMPDATLATLKIQPSEPRDSAVYFCASGALPLQTGFTLTNEKLFFGSGTQLSVL.

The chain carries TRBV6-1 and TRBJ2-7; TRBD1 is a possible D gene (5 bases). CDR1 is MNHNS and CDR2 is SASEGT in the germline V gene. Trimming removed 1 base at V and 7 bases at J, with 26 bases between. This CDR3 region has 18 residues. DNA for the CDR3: TGTGCCAGCAGTGAAGAAGGGGATCAGTACCTCTCCTTAGAAGAGCAGTACTTC. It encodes CASSEEGDQYLSLEEQYF.

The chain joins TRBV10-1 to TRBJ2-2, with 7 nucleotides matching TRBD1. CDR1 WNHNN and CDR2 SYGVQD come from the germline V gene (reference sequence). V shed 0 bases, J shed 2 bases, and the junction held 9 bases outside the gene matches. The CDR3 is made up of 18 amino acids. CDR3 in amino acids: CASSESTLGQLNTGELFF. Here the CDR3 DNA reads TGCGCCAGCAGTGAGTCGACTTTGGGACAGTTAAACACCGGGGAGCTGTTTTTT.

The CDR3 protein is CASSANMPPYGYTF. For the CDR3, the DNA is TGTGCCAGCAGTGCAAACATGCCCCCCTATGGCTACACCTTC. This chain joins TRBV6-1 and TRBJ1-2; D gene unclear. Trimming left V 4 bases short and J 4 bases short, with 13 bases between. The CDR3 consists of 14 residues. CDR1 MNHNS and CDR2 SASEGT come from the germline V gene.

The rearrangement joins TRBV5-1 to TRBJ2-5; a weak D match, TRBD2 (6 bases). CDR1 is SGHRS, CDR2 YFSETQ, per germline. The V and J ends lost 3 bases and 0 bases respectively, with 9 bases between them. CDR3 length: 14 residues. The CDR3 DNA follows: TGCGCCAGCAGCTACGGACTAAACCAAGAGACCCAGTACTTC. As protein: CASSYGLNQETQYF.

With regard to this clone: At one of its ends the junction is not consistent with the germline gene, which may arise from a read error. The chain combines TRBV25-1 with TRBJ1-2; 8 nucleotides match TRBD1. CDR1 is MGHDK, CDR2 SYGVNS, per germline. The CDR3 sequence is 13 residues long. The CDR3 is CASTQQGDYDYTF. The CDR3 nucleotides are TGTGCCAGCACCCAACAGGGGGACTATGACTACACCTTC.

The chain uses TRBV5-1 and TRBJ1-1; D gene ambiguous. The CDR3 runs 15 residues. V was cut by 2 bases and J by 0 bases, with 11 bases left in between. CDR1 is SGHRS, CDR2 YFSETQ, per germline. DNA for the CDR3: TGCGCCAGCAGCTTAAATCCCAACATGAACACTGAAGCTTTCTTT. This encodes CASSLNPNMNTEAFF.

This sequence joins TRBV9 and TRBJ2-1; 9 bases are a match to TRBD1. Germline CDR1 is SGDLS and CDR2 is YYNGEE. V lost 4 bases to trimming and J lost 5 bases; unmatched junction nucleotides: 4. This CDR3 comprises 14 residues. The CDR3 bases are TGTGCCAGCAGCAGGGGACAGGGAGACAATGAGCAGTTCTTC. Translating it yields CASSRGQGDNEQFF.

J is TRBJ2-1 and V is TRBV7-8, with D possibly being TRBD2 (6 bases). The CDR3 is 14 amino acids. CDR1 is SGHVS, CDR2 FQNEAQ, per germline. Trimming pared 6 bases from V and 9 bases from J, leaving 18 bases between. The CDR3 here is CASSSRLGRGEQFF. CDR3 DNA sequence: TGTGCCAGCAGTTCTAGGTTGGGGCGGGGTGAGCAGTTCTTC.

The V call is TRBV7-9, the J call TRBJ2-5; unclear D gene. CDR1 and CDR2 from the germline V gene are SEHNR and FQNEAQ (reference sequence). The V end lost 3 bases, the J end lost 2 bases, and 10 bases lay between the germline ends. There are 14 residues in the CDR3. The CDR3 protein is CASSFHRMQETQYF. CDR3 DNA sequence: TGTGCCAGCAGCTTCCACAGAATGCAAGAGACCCAGTACTTC.

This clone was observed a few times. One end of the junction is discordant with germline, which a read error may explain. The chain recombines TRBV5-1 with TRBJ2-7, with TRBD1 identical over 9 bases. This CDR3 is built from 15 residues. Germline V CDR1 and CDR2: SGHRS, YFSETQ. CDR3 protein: CASSPTGTGSSEQYF. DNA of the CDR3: TGCGCCAGCAGCCCAACCGGGACAGGGTCCTCCGAGCAGTACTTC.

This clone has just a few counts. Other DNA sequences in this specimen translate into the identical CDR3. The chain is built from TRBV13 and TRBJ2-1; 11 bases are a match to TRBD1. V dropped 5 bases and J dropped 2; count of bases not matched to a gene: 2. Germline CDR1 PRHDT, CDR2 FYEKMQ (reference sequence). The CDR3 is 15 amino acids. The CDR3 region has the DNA TGTGCCAGCAGCCGGGACAGGGGGACCTACAATGAGCAGTTCTTC. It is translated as CASSRDRGTYNEQFF.

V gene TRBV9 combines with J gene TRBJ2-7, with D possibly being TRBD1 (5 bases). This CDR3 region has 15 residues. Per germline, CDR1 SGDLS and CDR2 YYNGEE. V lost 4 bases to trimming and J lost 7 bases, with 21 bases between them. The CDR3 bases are TGTGCCAGCAGCACGAGCAGTCAAGGGGTCGGGGAGCAGTACTTC. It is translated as CASSTSSQGVGEQYF.

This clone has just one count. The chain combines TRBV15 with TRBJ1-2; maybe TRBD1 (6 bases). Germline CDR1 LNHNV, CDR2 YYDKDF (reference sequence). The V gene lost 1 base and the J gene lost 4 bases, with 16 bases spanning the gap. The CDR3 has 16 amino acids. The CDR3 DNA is TGTGCCACCAGCAGAGGGGCAGGGGTTGAGAGCTATGGCTACACCTTC. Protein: CATSRGAGVESYGYTF.

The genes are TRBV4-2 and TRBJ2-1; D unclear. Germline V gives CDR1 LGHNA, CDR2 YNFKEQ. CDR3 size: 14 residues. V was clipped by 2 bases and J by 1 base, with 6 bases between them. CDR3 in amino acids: CASSQSKSYNEQFF. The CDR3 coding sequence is TGTGCCAGCAGCCAATCTAAGTCCTACAATGAGCAGTTCTTC.

CDR3 loop: CASSQLGQGNQPQHF. For the CDR3, the DNA is TGTGCCAGCAGTCAGCTCGGCCAGGGGAATCAGCCCCAGCATTTT. The V and J genes are TRBV6-6 and TRBJ1-5; D might be TRBD1 (6 bases). V was shortened by 5 bases and J by 4 bases, with 15 bases between the two germline ends. The CDR3 has 15 residues. Germline V gene sequence: CDR1 MNHNY, CDR2 SVGAGI (reference sequence).